The clone carrying this TCR beta chain was counted only a few times. The antigen is undetermined. The sorted-subset replicate PCRs were given 150 to 250 ng DNA, which is approximately 30,000 T cell genomes. TCRdb keeps only in-frame clones here, not all; method: immunoSEQ multiplex PCR. Here the sample spans about 2.1 million clones, over 85% being singletons. The entry originates in a study of shared clonotypes between healthy human individuals. General study results and limits: Compared with memory subsets, naive subsets generally had larger estimated richness.

The naive CD8 fraction comprised CD45RO-negative cells positively selected for CCR7 and excluded terminally differentiated effector memory CD45RA+ cells. This CDR3 is 13 amino acids long. V gave up 4 bases and J gave up 0 bases, with 5 bases separating them. Germline assignment: CDR1 SGHDT and CDR2 YYEEEE. The clonotype was recovered from a man aged 18 to 35 in good health. Some clones in this sample may be carry-over from other donors' samples. This chain links TRBV5-6 with TRBJ2-4; D call uncertain. Sequencing used naive CD8+ T cells from PBMCs. The CDR3: CASSGLAKNIQYF. DNA for the CDR3: TGTGCCAGCAGCGGGTTAGCCAAAAACATTCAGTACTTC.